A single sample gave rise to the 27 T cell receptor beta chains below, sequenced in a study of beta chain features in type 1 diabetes. Since all of the isolated RNA was reverse transcribed, expressed TCRB transcripts were what got sequenced. Sequencing was performed with immunoSEQ multiplex PCR; in TCRdb, only in-frame clones are kept and a portion is missing. This table holds about 140,000 clones, 6.9% found once. Sequencing used central memory CD4+ T cells from blood. These receptors were obtained from a woman in her 30s in good health.

In this sample, this clone turned up many times. This chain joins TRBV7-9 and TRBJ2-3; no clear D gene. This CDR3 region has 12 residues. The V end was cut by 3 bases, the J end by 3 bases, with 4 bases between. CDR1 SEHNR and CDR2 FQNEAQ come from the germline V gene (reference sequence). Here the CDR3 reads CASSFETDTQYF. The DNA for the CDR3 is TGTGCCAGCAGCTTCGAGACAGATACGCAGTATTTT.

The V and J genes are TRBV11-2 and TRBJ1-2; TRBD1 agrees at 7 bases. Germline trimming cut 5 bases from V and 1 base from J; bases unmatched to any gene: 10. CDR1 and CDR2 (germline): SGHAT, FQNNGV. The CDR3 loop spans 16 amino acids. The CDR3 DNA reads TGTGCCAGCAGCACAAACAGACAGGGAGATAACTATGGCTACACCTTC. This codes for CASSTNRQGDNYGYTF.

The chain carries TRBV7-2 and TRBJ2-3; D possibly corresponds to TRBD2 (5 bases). The germline V gene has CDR1 SGHTA and CDR2 FQGNSA. This CDR3 is built from 12 residues. V dropped 4 bases and J dropped 10 bases, with 12 bases sitting between them. The CDR3 spells CASSSQLESQYF. The CDR3 DNA sequence: TGTGCCAGCAGCTCCCAACTAGAATCGCAGTATTTT.

The chain combines TRBV19 with TRBJ1-2; 8 bases align to TRBD1. This CDR3 has 14 residues. Germline V gene lookup returns CDR1 LNHDA and CDR2 SQIVND (reference sequence). The trim removed 7 bases at V and 4 bases at J, leaving 8 bases unmatched. This chain's CDR3 is CASKVDRGSYGYTF. In nucleotides, the CDR3 is TGTGCCAGTAAAGTTGACAGGGGCTCCTATGGCTACACCTTC.

This clone was counted a few times. As DNA, the CDR3 is TGTGCCAGCAATCGACAGGCTCAAGAGACCCAGTACTTC. Its protein is CASNRQAQETQYF. The V call is TRBV2, the J call TRBJ2-5; tentatively, D is TRBD1 (6 bases). Germline lookup yields CDR1 SNHLY and CDR2 FYNNEI. This CDR3 contains 13 residues. V gave up 7 bases and J gave up 2 bases, with 11 bases separating them.

The rearrangement uses TRBV10-3 and TRBJ2-7; TRBD1 aligns across 8 bases. This CDR3 has 15 residues. Germline CDR1 and CDR2: ENHRY and SYGVKD. Unmatched junction bases numbered 8, after V lost 5 bases and J lost 2 bases. The CDR3 loop is CAISRGSGQAYEQYF. In DNA, the CDR3 is TGTGCCATCAGTCGGGGTTCGGGACAGGCCTACGAGCAGTACTTC.

The CDR3 coding sequence is TGTGCCAGCAGTGAAGCGAGGGCGGGGGACTATGGCTACACCTTC. Protein product: CASSEARAGDYGYTF. The rearrangement links TRBV6-1 to TRBJ1-2; the D gene is possibly TRBD1 (5 bases). The CDR3 is made up of 15 amino acids. Germline V lookup: CDR1 MNHNS, CDR2 SASEGT. Between the trimmed V and J ends, which lost 0 bases and 3 bases, there was a span of 11 bases.

The gene calls are TRBV5-6 and TRBJ2-1; D might be TRBD2 (6 bases). The V and J ends lost 4 bases and 3 bases respectively, with 14 bases between them. This CDR3 has 15 amino acids. Germline assignment: CDR1 SGHDT and CDR2 YYEEEE. CDR3 in amino acids: CASSLRGRFYNEQFF. The CDR3 coding sequence is TGTGCCAGCAGCCTGCGGGGACGATTCTACAATGAGCAGTTCTTC. The full variable domain, completed using reference TRBV5-6 and TRBJ2-1, is DAGVTQSPTHLIKTRGQQVTLRCSPKSGHDTVSWYQQALGQGPQFIFQYYEEEERQRGNFPDRFSGHQFPNYSSELNVNALLLGDSALYLCASSLRGRFYNEQFFGPGTRLTVL.

The V gene is TRBV18, the J gene TRBJ1-5; 7 bases fit TRBD1. Per the germline V gene, CDR1 is KGHSH and CDR2 is LQKENI. The CDR3 sequence is 15 residues long. With V trimmed by 3 bases and J by 0 bases, 2 bases remained unmatched. The CDR3 protein is CASSPGTVSNQPQHF. The DNA of the CDR3 is TGTGCCAGCTCACCGGGGACAGTTAGCAATCAGCCCCAGCATTTT.

This clone was seen ten or more times. The V gene is TRBV5-6, the J gene TRBJ2-5; D is perhaps TRBD2 (5 bases). V was cut by 5 bases and J by 4 bases, with 12 bases left in between. The CDR3 has 13 amino acids. Per the germline V gene, CDR1 is SGHDT and CDR2 is YYEEEE. CDR3 sequence (DNA): TGTGCCAGCAGTCGGGGTTGGAGAGAGACCCAGTACTTC. Translation: CASSRGWRETQYF.

Many counts were recorded for this clone. The J gene is TRBJ2-7, the V gene TRBV28; the D gene is possibly TRBD1 (5 bases). V was shortened by 6 bases and J by 2 bases, with 11 bases between the two germline ends. The germline CDR1 and CDR2 sequences are MDHEN and SYDVKM. This CDR3 is 13 amino acids long. DNA for the CDR3: TGTGCCAGCAGAAAGACAGCCGCCTACGAGCAGTACTTC. Protein: CASRKTAAYEQYF.

The genes are TRBV19 and TRBJ2-1, with D perhaps matching TRBD2 (6 bases). Germline loops: CDR1 LNHDA, CDR2 SQIVND (reference sequence). CDR3 length equals 16 residues. V lost 3 bases and J lost 2, with 14 bases in between. CDR3 loop: CASSIQAGRAYNEQFF. The CDR3 bases are TGTGCCAGTAGTATTCAAGCGGGCCGGGCCTACAATGAGCAGTTCTTC.

This clone was counted between two and nine times. The junction and the germline gene differ at one end; a read error may be behind it. The rearrangement joins TRBV10-3 to TRBJ1-5; 9 nucleotides match TRBD1. The CDR3 covers 16 residues. Looked up from germline, CDR1 is ENHRY and CDR2 is SYGVKD. CDR3 DNA: TGTGCCAGCAGTATGCAGACAGGGGGAGGAGATCAGCCCCAGCATTTT. This gives the protein CASSMQTGGGDQPQHF.

V is TRBV7-2 and J is TRBJ2-5; 8 bases are shared with TRBD1. This CDR3 is 15 amino acids long. Looked up from germline, CDR1 is SGHTA and CDR2 is FQGNSA. With 5 bases clipped from V and 3 bases from J, the junction kept 8 bases outside the gene matches. CDR3 DNA: TGTGCCAGCAGCCCCTGGACAGGGTCGGAAGAGACCCAGTACTTC. It specifies CASSPWTGSEETQYF.

The chain joins TRBV2 to TRBJ2-1; possible D gene TRBD2, 6 bases. CDR3 length equals 16 residues. Trimming shortened V by 2 bases and J by 3 bases, and 14 bases separated the two germline ends. Germline CDR1 is SNHLY and CDR2 is FYNNEI. Written as DNA, the CDR3 is TGTGCCAGCAGTGAACAGGTGGGAGGATTCTACAATGAGCAGTTCTTC. Its protein is CASSEQVGGFYNEQFF.

The chain employs TRBV7-8 and TRBJ2-3; perhaps TRBD2 as D (5 bases). V gave up 7 bases and J gave up 3 bases, with 11 bases separating them. Germline V gene sequence: CDR1 SGHVS, CDR2 FQNEAQ. CDR3 size: 13 residues. The CDR3 spells CASKATGTDTQYF. CDR3 nucleotides: TGTGCCAGCAAGGCGACGGGAACAGATACGCAGTATTTT.

This clone was recorded at least ten times. The chain is built from TRBV19 and TRBJ2-1; a possible D gene is TRBD2 (6 bases). This CDR3 is 10 amino acids long. The germline V gene has CDR1 LNHDA and CDR2 SQIVND (reference sequence). The V gene lost 9 bases and the J gene lost 8 bases, with 8 bases spanning the gap. CDR3 in DNA: TGTGCCAGCGGGAGTTATGAGCAGTTCTTC. This codes for CASGSYEQFF.

This clone showed up just a few times. V usage is TRBV28 and J usage is TRBJ1-4; 8 bases map to TRBD1. The CDR3 spans 15 residues. J gave up 8 bases and V 5 bases, and 10 bases lay outside the gene matches. Germline V gene lookup returns CDR1 MDHEN and CDR2 SYDVKM. The CDR3 DNA reads as TGTGCCAGCAGTACCCCAGGGGGCCTGGGGGAAAAACTGTTTTTT. This encodes CASSTPGGLGEKLFF.

V gene TRBV28 combines with J gene TRBJ1-2, with D tentatively TRBD1 (5 bases). The germline V gene has CDR1 MDHEN and CDR2 SYDVKM. The V end lost 1 base, the J end lost 3 bases, and 6 bases lay between the germline ends. The CDR3 is made up of 13 amino acids. CDR3 loop: CASSLSRDYGYTF. In nucleotides, the CDR3 is TGTGCCAGCAGTTTATCCAGGGACTATGGCTACACCTTC.

The rearrangement uses TRBV29-1 and TRBJ1-4; 9 nucleotides align to TRBD1. This CDR3 has 16 amino acids. Germline CDR1 SQVTM, CDR2 ANQGSEA. V was clipped by 0 bases and J by 5 bases; unmatched bases: 7. The CDR3 nucleotides read TGCAGCGTTGAAGATCGGGCCGGGACAGGGAATGAAAAACTGTTTTTT. It is translated as CSVEDRAGTGNEKLFF.

This clone was recorded at least ten times. The chain recombines TRBV7-3 with TRBJ2-5, with 10 bases lining up with TRBD2. V shed 11 bases, J shed 5 bases, and the junction held 14 bases outside the gene matches. Germline V gene data show CDR1 as SGHTA and CDR2 as FQGTGA. CDR3 size: 15 residues. The DNA of the CDR3 is TGTGCCTGCCTCGGGGGGCTAGCGGGAGTTGAGACCCAGTACTTC. Its translation is CACLGGLAGVETQYF.

V is TRBV6-1 and J is TRBJ1-1, with D hard to call. Between the trimmed V and J ends, which lost 3 bases and 1 base, there was a span of 12 bases. Germline-derived CDR1 and CDR2 are MNHNS and SASEGT. The CDR3 contains 15 residues. CDR3 sequence (DNA): TGTGCCAGCAGTGAGGCCCGGGTTACGAACACTGAAGCTTTCTTT. This gives the protein CASSEARVTNTEAFF.

In its sample, this clone was seen a few times. The chain links TRBV29-1 to TRBJ2-1, with TRBD1 identical over 9 bases. V was pared by 7 bases and J by 9 bases, with 13 bases of the junction left unmatched. The CDR3 has 14 residues. Germline V gene lookup returns CDR1 SQVTM and CDR2 ANQGSEA. In DNA, the CDR3 is TGCAGCGCCGGGACAGGGTTTAGGGGCAGTGAGCAGTTCTTC. This encodes CSAGTGFRGSEQFF.

This clone came up a few times. The CDR3 sequence: CASSLREETQYF. As DNA, the CDR3 is TGTGCCAGCTCACTTAGAGAAGAGACCCAGTACTTC. The chain employs TRBV18 and TRBJ2-5; D unclear. CDR1 KGHSH and CDR2 LQKENI come from the germline V gene. V was cut by 4 bases and J by 3 bases, with 6 bases left in between. This CDR3 region has 12 residues.

This chain links TRBV28 with TRBJ2-1, with TRBD2 as a possible D gene (5 bases). There are 16 residues in the CDR3. In germline, CDR1 is MDHEN, CDR2 SYDVKM. V was trimmed by 4 bases and J by 0 bases, leaving 13 bases between them. CDR3 DNA: TGTGCCAGCAGTTCGACCCTAGCTGGCTCCTACAATGAGCAGTTCTTC. Protein: CASSSTLAGSYNEQFF.

V usage is TRBV28 and J usage is TRBJ2-7; 8 bases agree with TRBD1. Germline V gene sequence: CDR1 MDHEN, CDR2 SYDVKM. J gave up 2 bases and V 7 bases, and 7 bases lay outside the gene matches. This CDR3 region has 14 residues. As DNA, the CDR3 is TGTGCCAGCACCCCGGGACAGGAGACCTACGAGCAGTACTTC. This translates into CASTPGQETYEQYF.

The gene calls are TRBV18 and TRBJ2-7; D not resolved. Germline values: CDR1 KGHSH, CDR2 LQKENI. The CDR3 contains 13 residues. The V and J ends lost 3 bases and 3 bases respectively, with 9 bases between them. CDR3 nucleotide sequence: TGTGCCAGCTCACCCCGGGTCAACTACGAGCAGTACTTC. Its translation: CASSPRVNYEQYF.